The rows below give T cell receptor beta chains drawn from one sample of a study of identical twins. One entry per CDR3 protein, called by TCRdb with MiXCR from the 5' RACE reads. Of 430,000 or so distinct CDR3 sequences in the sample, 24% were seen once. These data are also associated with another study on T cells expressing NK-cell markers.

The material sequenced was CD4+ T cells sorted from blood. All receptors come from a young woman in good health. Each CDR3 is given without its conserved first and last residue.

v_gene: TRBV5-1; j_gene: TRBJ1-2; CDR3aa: ASRPTLGRTHYGYT
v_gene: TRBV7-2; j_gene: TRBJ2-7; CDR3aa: ASSLRDGFSYEQY
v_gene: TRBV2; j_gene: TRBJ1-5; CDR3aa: ASSSGLSPYSNQPQH
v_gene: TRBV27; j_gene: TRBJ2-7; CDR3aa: ASRGDRGSYEQY
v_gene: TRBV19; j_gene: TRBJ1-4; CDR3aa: ASSQPTGTGGSAGEKLF
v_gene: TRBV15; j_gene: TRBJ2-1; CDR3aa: ATSPRLAGFYNEQF
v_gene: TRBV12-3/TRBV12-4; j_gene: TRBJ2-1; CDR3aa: ASSYRLQGNEQF
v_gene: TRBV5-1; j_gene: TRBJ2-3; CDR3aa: ASSLGGRGTDTQY
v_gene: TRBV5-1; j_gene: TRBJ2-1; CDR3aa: ASSHTSGGAWEQF
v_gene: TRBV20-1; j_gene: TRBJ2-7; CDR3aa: SARGYRYEQY
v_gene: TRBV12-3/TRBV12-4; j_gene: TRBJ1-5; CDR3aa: ASSLGPSAQH
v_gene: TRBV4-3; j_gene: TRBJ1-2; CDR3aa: ASSHNRVVYGYT
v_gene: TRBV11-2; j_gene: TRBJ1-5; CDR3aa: ASSLEGRQGVGGNQPQH
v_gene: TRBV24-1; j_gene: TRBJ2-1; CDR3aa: ATSESGLGDEQF
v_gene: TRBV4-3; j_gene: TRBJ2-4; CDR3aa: ASSQGTSANIQY
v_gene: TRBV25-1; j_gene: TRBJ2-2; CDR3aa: ASSVISGGLAGELF
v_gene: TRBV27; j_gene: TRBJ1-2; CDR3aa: ASSYGQASGGYT
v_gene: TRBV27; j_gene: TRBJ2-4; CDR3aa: ASSLNPKNIQY
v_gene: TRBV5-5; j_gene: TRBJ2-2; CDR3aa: ASSFIVNTGELF
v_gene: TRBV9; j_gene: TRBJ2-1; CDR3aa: ASSPIGSHEQF
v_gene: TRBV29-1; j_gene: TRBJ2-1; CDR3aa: SIRQAGRGEQF
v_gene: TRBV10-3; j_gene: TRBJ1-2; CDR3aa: AISTTGDGYT
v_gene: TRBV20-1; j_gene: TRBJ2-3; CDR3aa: SAPGGGSGGAKLDTQY
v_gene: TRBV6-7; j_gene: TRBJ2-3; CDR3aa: ASSLHSSVSTDTQY
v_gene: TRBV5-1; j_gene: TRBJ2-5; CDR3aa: ASSSGGSQETQY
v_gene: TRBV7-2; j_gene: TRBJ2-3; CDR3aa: ASSLRVFTDTQY
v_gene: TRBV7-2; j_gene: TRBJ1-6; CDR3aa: ASSLAHTPLH
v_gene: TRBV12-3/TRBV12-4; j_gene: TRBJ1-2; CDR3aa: ASKPLRYYGYT
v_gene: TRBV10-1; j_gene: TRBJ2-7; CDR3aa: ASSDGGSGNYEQY
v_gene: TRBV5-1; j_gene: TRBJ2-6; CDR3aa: ASSLGISSGAGANVLT
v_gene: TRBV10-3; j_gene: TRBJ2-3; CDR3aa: ASGEAGLAGYTQY
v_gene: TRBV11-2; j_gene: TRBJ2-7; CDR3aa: AVGPGEQY
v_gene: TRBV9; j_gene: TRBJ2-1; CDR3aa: ASSALQEEQF
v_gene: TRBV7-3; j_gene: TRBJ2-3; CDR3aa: ASSLLGQTTDTQY
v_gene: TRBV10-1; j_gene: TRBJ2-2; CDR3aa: ASSENPDTGELF
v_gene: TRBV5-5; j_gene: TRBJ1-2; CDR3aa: ASSLAPSSYGYT
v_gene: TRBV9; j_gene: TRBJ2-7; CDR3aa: ASSEGVTSYEQY
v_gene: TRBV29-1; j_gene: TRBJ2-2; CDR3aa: SVARDVNTGELF
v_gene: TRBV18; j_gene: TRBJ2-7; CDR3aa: ASSVQGLGEQY
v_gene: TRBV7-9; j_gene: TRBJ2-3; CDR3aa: ASSPLGGEDTQY
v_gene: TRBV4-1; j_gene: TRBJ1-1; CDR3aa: ASSQLGTDNTEAF
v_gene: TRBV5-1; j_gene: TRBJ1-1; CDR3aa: ASSLWRVEDTEAF
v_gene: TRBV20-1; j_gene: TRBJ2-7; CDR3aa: SARNPSWSGYEQY
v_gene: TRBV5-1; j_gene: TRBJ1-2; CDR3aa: ASSSTQEGGYT